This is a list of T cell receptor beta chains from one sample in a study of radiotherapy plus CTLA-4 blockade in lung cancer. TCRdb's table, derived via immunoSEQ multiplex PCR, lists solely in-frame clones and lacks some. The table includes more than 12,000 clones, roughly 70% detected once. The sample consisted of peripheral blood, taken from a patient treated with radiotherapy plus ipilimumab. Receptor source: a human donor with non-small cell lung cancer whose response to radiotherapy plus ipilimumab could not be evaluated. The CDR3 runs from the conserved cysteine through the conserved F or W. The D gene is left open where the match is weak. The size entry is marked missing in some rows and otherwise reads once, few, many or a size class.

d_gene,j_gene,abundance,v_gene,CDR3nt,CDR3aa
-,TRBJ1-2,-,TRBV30,TGTGCCTGGAGACAGGGAATCTATGGCTACACCTTC,CAWRQGIYGYTF
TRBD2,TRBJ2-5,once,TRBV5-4,TGTGCCAGCAGCGCAGGGCTAGCGGGTCAAGAGACCCAGTACTTC,CASSAGLAGQETQYF
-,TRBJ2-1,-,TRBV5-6,TGTGCCAGCAGCTCGCGGGCTAACAATGAGCAGTTCTTC,CASSSRANNEQFF
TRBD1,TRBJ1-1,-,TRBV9,TGTGCCAGCAGCGATCGTCCCGGGACAGGGTTGGGGGCTTTCTTT,CASSDRPGTGLGAFF
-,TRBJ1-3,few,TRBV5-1,TGCGCCAGCAGGAGACAGCCTAACTCTGGAAACACCATATATTTT,CASRRQPNSGNTIYF
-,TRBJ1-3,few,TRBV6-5,TGTGCCAGCAGCAATAGTCCCAACACCATATATTTT,CASSNSPNTIYF
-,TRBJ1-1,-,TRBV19,TGTGCCAGTAGTATAACAAGGAGGACTGAAGCTTTCTTT,CASSITRRTEAFF
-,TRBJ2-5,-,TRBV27,TGTGCCAGCAGTTTTAGGAGACAGGTGGTTGAGACCCAGTACTTC,CASSFRRQVVETQYF
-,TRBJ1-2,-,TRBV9,TGTGCCAGTCACGGGACTCGGGTCGGCTACACCTTC,CASHGTRVGYTF
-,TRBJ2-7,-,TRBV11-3,TGTGCCAGCAGCGGTGGGGGGGAGCAGTACTTC,CASSGGGEQYF
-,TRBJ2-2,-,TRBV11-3,TGTGCCAGCAGCCTTACAGGGTCCGGGGAGCTGTTTTTT,CASSLTGSGELFF
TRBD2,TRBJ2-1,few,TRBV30,TGTGCCTGGAGTGTATCAAATCCTAGCGGGGGGGCTGATGAGCAGTTCTTC,CAWSVSNPSGGADEQFF
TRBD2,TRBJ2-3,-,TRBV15,TGTGCCACCACCTCGGGCGGGGGGACAGATACGCAGTATTTT,CATTSGGGTDTQYF
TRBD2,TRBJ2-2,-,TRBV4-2,TGTGCCAGCAGCCCGACTAGCGGGGGGGCGTTAGGCACCGGGGAGCTGTTTTTT,CASSPTSGGALGTGELFF
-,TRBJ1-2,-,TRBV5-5,TGTGCCAGCAGCTACGGGGACACTCGAAACTATGGCTACACCTTC,CASSYGDTRNYGYTF
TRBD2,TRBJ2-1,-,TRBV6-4,TGTGCCAGCAGTGACCTAGCGGGGGGTCACAATGAGCAGTTCTTC,CASSDLAGGHNEQFF
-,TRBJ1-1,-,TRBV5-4,TGTGTCAGCAGCCTGACAGTGGATAGGGGTGAAGCTTTCTTT,CVSSLTVDRGEAFF
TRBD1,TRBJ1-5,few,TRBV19,TGTGCCAGTAGTATAGTCAGGGACAGAAATCAGCCCCAGCATTTT,CASSIVRDRNQPQHF
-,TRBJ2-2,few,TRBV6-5,TGTGCCAGCAGAAGACAGACCGACGACACCGGGGAGCTGTTTTTT,CASRRQTDDTGELFF
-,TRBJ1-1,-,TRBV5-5,TGTGCCAGCAGCGTTACAGAAATGAACACTGAAGCTTTCTTT,CASSVTEMNTEAFF
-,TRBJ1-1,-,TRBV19,TGTGCCAGTAGTATGGCACGGGGGAACACTGAAGCTTTCTTT,CASSMARGNTEAFF
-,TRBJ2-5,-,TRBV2,TGTGCCAGCAGCCCTCTCCCGGCAGGGACCCAGTACTTC,CASSPLPAGTQYF
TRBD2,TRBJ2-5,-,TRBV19,TGTGCCAGTAGTCCGGGGGGGCTTGAAGAGACCCAGTACTTC,CASSPGGLEETQYF
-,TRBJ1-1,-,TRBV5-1,TGCGCCAGCAGTGTGAGTTATATTGGCACTGAAGCTTTCTTT,CASSVSYIGTEAFF
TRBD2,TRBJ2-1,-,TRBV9,TGTGCCAGCAGCGTAGGTTTCGCGGGGGGGCCCTACAATGAGCAGTTCTTC,CASSVGFAGGPYNEQFF
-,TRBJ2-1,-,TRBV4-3,TGCGCCAGCAGCCCTCACCCCCGGGGTAGCTCCAATGAGCAGTTCTTC,CASSPHPRGSSNEQFF
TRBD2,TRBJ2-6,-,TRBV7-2,TGTGCCAGCAGCTCTAGCGGGGGGGCTGGGGCCAACGTCCTGACTTTC,CASSSSGGAGANVLTF
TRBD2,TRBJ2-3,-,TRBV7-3,TGTGCCAGCAGCCTCAGCGGGGGGACAGATACGCAGTATTTT,CASSLSGGTDTQYF
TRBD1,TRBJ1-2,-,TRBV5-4,TGTGCCAGCAGCTTTTGGGACAGGGTGGGGGGCTACACCTTC,CASSFWDRVGGYTF
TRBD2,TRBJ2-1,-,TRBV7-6,TGTGCCAGCAGCCTGGGAGGGGCGAGCTCCTACAATGAGCAGTTCTTC,CASSLGGASSYNEQFF
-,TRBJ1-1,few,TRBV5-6,TGTGCCAGCATCGACAGGTCAAACACTGAAGCTTTCTTT,CASIDRSNTEAFF
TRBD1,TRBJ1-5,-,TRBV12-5,TGTGCTAGTGGTCAACCGGGACAGGGAGGCAATCAGCCCCAGCATTTT,CASGQPGQGGNQPQHF
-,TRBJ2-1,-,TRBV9,TGTGCCAGCAGCGTAGCTGGCGCGTTCAGGTACAATGAGCAGTTCTTC,CASSVAGAFRYNEQFF
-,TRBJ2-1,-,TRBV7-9,TGTGCCAGCAGCTTACAACCGAGCTCCTACAATGAGCAGTTCTTC,CASSLQPSSYNEQFF
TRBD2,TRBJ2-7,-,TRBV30,TGTGCCTGGAAGAGGGAGGGACCCGAGCAGTACTTC,CAWKREGPEQYF
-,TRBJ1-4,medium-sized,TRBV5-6,TGTGCCAGCAGCTTGGAGGCAGCGGGTGAAAAACTGTTTTTT,CASSLEAAGEKLFF
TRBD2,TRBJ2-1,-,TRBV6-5,TGTGCCAGCAGTTACTCATCTAGCGGGGGCAATGAGCAGTTCTTC,CASSYSSSGGNEQFF
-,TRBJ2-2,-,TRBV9,TGTGCCAGCAGCTATGGCGCGGGTACGAACACCGGGGAGCTGTTTTTT,CASSYGAGTNTGELFF
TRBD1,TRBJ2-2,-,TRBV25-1,TGTGCCAGCAGTGGCAGACAGGGGACCGGGGAGCTGTTTTTT,CASSGRQGTGELFF
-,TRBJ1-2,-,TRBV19,TGTGCCAGTAGTATAAGAATTGCGTCCGACAGTGCGTATGGCTACACCTTC,CASSIRIASDSAYGYTF
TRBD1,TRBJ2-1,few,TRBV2,TGTGCCAGCAGCGGACAGGGTTACAATGAGCAGTTCTTC,CASSGQGYNEQFF
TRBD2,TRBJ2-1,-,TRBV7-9,TGTGCCAGCAGCAACTCCCGGACTAGCGGGGGATCCTCCTACAATGAGCAGTTCTTC,CASSNSRTSGGSSYNEQFF
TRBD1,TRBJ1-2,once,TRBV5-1,TGCGCCAGCAGTCCAGGGGGCGGAGAGGATGGCTACACCTTC,CASSPGGGEDGYTF
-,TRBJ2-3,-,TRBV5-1,TGCGCCAGCAGCTTGGCCGGGACTCTATACACAGATACGCAGTATTTT,CASSLAGTLYTDTQYF
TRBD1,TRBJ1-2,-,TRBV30,TGTGCCTGGATCGGACAGGGGGCTGCTAACTATGGCTACACCTTC,CAWIGQGAANYGYTF
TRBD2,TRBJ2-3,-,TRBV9,TGTGCCAGCAGCGTAGAGGGCGGGAGGACCACAGATACGCAGTATTTT,CASSVEGGRTTDTQYF
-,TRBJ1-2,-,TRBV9,TGTGCCAGCAGCGTAGAGGCAGGGCCGAGCTATGGCTACACCTTC,CASSVEAGPSYGYTF
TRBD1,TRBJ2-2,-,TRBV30,TGTGCCTGGAGGCCCCGGGACAGGGTGAACGGGGAGCTGTTTTTT,CAWRPRDRVNGELFF
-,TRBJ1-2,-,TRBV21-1,TGTGCCAGCAGCCCGAGGGGGCTGAGAGGGGGCATTAACTATGGCTACACCTTC,CASSPRGLRGGINYGYTF
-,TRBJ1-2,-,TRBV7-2,TGTGCCAGCACCACTATTCCCCGGGGTGGCTACACCTTC,CASTTIPRGGYTF
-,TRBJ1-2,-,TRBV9,TGTGCCAGCAGCGTACTAACGCCTGGCTACACCTTC,CASSVLTPGYTF
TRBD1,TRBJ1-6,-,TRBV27,TGTGCCAGCAGTGCCGGGGACAGCCTTTTTGATTCACCCCTCCACTTT,CASSAGDSLFDSPLHF
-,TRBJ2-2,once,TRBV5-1,TGCGCCAGCAGCTTGCCCGACACCGGGGAGCTGTTTTTT,CASSLPDTGELFF
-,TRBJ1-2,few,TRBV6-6,TGTGCCAGCAGTTACTCTCTACAGCTGTATGGCTACACCTTC,CASSYSLQLYGYTF